What follows are 13 T cell receptor beta chains derived from one specimen sequenced in a study of early T cells in non-severe SARS-CoV-2 infection. Using its own MiXCR run on the 5' RACE reads, TCRdb lists one record per CDR3 protein. The table records tens of thousands of distinct CDR3 sequences, about 5.3% of them present only once. The sequences come from whole blood, collected at baseline. These receptors originate from an adult who was a healthcare worker with PCR-confirmed SARS-CoV-2 infection or an uninfected control (not recorded which).

This rearrangement joins TRBV30 to TRBJ2-3; D perhaps matches TRBD2 (5 bases). Between the trimmed V and J ends, which lost 5 bases and 6 bases, there was a span of 6 bases. The CDR3 totals 10 residues. The germline gives CDR1 GTSNPN, CDR2 SVGIG (reference sequence). The CDR3 coding sequence is TGTGCCTGGGAGGGCGATACGCAGTATTTT. Its protein is CAWEGDTQYF.

This clonotype was seen at least ten times. The chain links TRBV12-3 or TRBV12-4 to TRBJ1-4; D unresolved. The CDR3 contains 14 residues. The V end was cut by 6 bases, the J end by 6 bases, with 14 bases between. CDR3: CASRAIGGYEKLFF. CDR3 nucleotides: TGTGCCAGCAGGGCAATTGGAGGGTATGAAAAACTGTTTTTT.

Only a few counts were recorded for this clonotype. V and J are TRBV7-2 and TRBJ2-2; a weak D match, TRBD2 (6 bases). Trimming took 3 bases from V and 5 from J, leaving 16 bases between them. CDR1 is SGHTA, CDR2 FQGNSA, per germline. The CDR3 runs to 16 residues. The CDR3 here is CASSLDRLAGTGELFF. The CDR3 DNA is TGTGCCAGCAGCTTGGATCGGTTGGCGGGAACCGGGGAGCTGTTTTTT. The entire variable domain, with the rest obtained from reference TRBV7-2 and TRBJ2-2, is as follows: GAGVSQSPSNKVTEKGKDVELRCDPISGHTALYWYRQSLGQGLEFLIYFQGNSAPDKSGLPSDRFSAERTGGSVSTLTIQRTQQEDSAVYLCASSLDRLAGTGELFFGEGSRLTVL.

This clonotype was seen repeatedly, ten times or more. The chain joins TRBV7-3 to TRBJ2-7, with D tentatively TRBD1 (5 bases). In germline, CDR1 is SGHTA, CDR2 FQGTGA. Between the trimmed V and J ends, which lost 4 bases and 3 bases, there was a span of 10 bases. This CDR3 contains 13 residues. The CDR3 protein is CASSSNRNYEQYF. The CDR3 region has the DNA TGTGCCAGCAGCTCCAACAGGAACTACGAGCAGTACTTC.

This clonotype was detected many times. The chain uses TRBV29-1 and TRBJ2-7; 9 nucleotides match TRBD1. The CDR3 covers 15 residues. Germline V gives CDR1 SQVTM, CDR2 ANQGSEA. V shed 0 bases and J 3 bases; nucleotides not matched to a gene: 6. CDR3 region: CSVEDPTGGYYEQYF. In DNA form, the CDR3 reads TGCAGCGTTGAAGACCCGACAGGGGGTTACTACGAGCAGTACTTC.

This clonotype appeared many times. The rearrangement joins TRBV7-2 to TRBJ2-1; D gene uncertain. The germline V and J ends were trimmed by 5 bases and 0 bases, with 11 bases remaining between them. CDR3 length: 15 amino acids. Germline V CDR1 and CDR2: SGHTA, FQGNSA. The CDR3 region has the DNA TGTGCCAGCAGCAAGGACGGTAGCTCCTACAATGAGCAGTTCTTC. It codes for CASSKDGSSYNEQFF.

The chain is built from TRBV4-2 and TRBJ2-3; D remains ambiguous. This CDR3 comprises 15 residues. CDR1 and CDR2 from the germline V gene are LGHNA and YNFKEQ. Trimming stripped 0 bases from V and 0 bases from J, with 7 bases between. CDR3 sequence (DNA): TGTGCCAGCAGCCAAGATCGTGGCAGCACAGATACGCAGTATTTT. Its translation is CASSQDRGSTDTQYF.

This clonotype was seen ten or more times. This rearrangement joins TRBV28 to TRBJ2-5; 8 bases are shared with TRBD2. The germline CDR1 and CDR2 sequences are MDHEN and SYDVKM. Unmatched junction bases numbered 9, after V lost 6 bases and J lost 3 bases. The CDR3 is 15 residues long. This CDR3 is CASSRGGRKEETQYF. The CDR3 DNA is TGTGCCAGCAGCCGGGGGGGCAGAAAGGAAGAGACCCAGTACTTC.

In this sample, this clonotype turned up a few times. As DNA, the CDR3 is TGCAGCGTTGATGAAGAGAGGACAGGGGGCCCGGTCTATGGCTACACCTTC. The encoded protein is CSVDEERTGGPVYGYTF. The chain has TRBV29-1 and TRBJ1-2; TRBD1 agrees at 11 bases. Germline loops: CDR1 SQVTM, CDR2 ANQGSEA. The CDR3 runs 17 residues. V trimming: 3 bases; J trimming: 4 bases; junction bases outside the gene matches: 13.

This clonotype was picked up many times. The chain links TRBV6-2 or TRBV6-3 to TRBJ2-5; the match to TRBD2 covers 10 bases. CDR1 MNHEY and CDR2 SVGEGT come from the germline V gene. Unmatched junction bases numbered 4, after V lost 7 bases and J lost 2 bases. This CDR3 region has 14 residues. The CDR3 protein is CASTRLAGQETQYF. In DNA, the CDR3 is TGTGCCAGCACCCGACTAGCGGGTCAAGAGACCCAGTACTTC.

This sequence joins TRBV30 and TRBJ2-7; tentative D call: TRBD2 (6 bases). The CDR3 has 14 residues. The V gene's germline CDR1 is GTSNPN and CDR2 SVGIG (reference sequence). V was clipped by 2 bases and J by 2 bases, with 13 bases between them. The CDR3: CAWSNGGTTYEQYF. The CDR3 DNA follows: TGTGCCTGGAGTAACGGGGGAACTACCTACGAGCAGTACTTC. The full variable domain, in which reference TRBV30 and TRBJ2-7 provide the parts outside the CDR3, is SQTIHQWPATLVQPVGSPLSLECTVEGTSNPNLYWYRQAAGRGLQLLFYSVGIGQISSEVPQNLSASRPQDRQFILSSKKLLLSDSGFYLCAWSNGGTTYEQYFGPGTRLTVT.

In this sample, this clonotype turned up many times. This rearrangement joins TRBV5-1 to TRBJ2-3; D unresolved. V dropped 0 bases and J dropped 1 base, with 12 bases sitting between them. The CDR3 consists of 16 residues. Germline lookup yields CDR1 SGHRS and CDR2 YFSETQ. The CDR3 sequence is CASSLGASRGTDTQYF. In DNA form, the CDR3 reads TGCGCCAGCAGCTTGGGGGCGTCGCGTGGCACAGATACGCAGTATTTT.

V usage is TRBV3-1 and J usage is TRBJ2-7; 14 positions match TRBD2. V was clipped by 4 bases and J by 6 bases; unmatched bases: 5. In germline, CDR1 is LGHDT, CDR2 YNNKEL (reference sequence). This CDR3 has 15 residues. This CDR3 is CASSLGLAGGGEQYF. CDR3 sequence (DNA): TGTGCCAGCAGCCTAGGACTAGCGGGAGGCGGCGAGCAGTACTTC.